A selection of T cell receptor beta chains follows, all from one sample in a study of pediatric ulcerative colitis. The data were produced by immunoSEQ multiplex PCR, yet TCRdb's version contains in-frame clones alone and is incomplete. The data show more than 45,000 clones, 85% to 90% seen once. The source material was blood. The receptors derive from a boy aged 5-17 years who was a control in a study of pediatric ulcerative colitis. The CDR3 runs from the conserved cysteine through the conserved F or W. Each record gives: clone size, D gene, J gene, V gene, CDR3 protein, CDR3 DNA. The D gene is left open where the match is weak. Only part of the rows carry a size: once, few, many, or a class if the clone is expanded.

clone_size: few; d_call: TRBD1; j_call: TRBJ1-6; v_call: TRBV28; cdr3_aa: CASRWDRGNSPLHF; cdr3_nt: TGTGCCAGCAGGTGGGACAGGGGAAATTCACCCCTCCACTTT
clone_size: -; d_call: TRBD2; j_call: TRBJ2-3; v_call: TRBV5-6; cdr3_aa: CASSEVGRGGGTDTQYF; cdr3_nt: TGTGCCAGCAGCGAGGTCGGGAGGGGGGGCGGCACAGATACGCAGTATTTT
clone_size: -; d_call: TRBD1; j_call: TRBJ2-2; v_call: TRBV19; cdr3_aa: CASTVEQGITGELFF; cdr3_nt: TGTGCCAGTACCGTGGAACAGGGGATCACCGGGGAGCTGTTTTTT
clone_size: -; d_call: TRBD1; j_call: TRBJ1-1; v_call: TRBV13; cdr3_aa: CASSLGTGGTEAFF; cdr3_nt: TGTGCCAGCAGCCTTGGGACAGGTGGGACTGAAGCTTTCTTT
clone_size: -; d_call: -; j_call: TRBJ2-1; v_call: TRBV25-1; cdr3_aa: CASRSYSNEQFF; cdr3_nt: TGTGCCAGCAGATCATATTCCAATGAGCAGTTCTTC
clone_size: -; d_call: -; j_call: TRBJ2-7; v_call: TRBV12-5; cdr3_aa: CASGSLPGTPPYEQYF; cdr3_nt: TGTGCTAGTGGTTCCCTCCCCGGGACGCCCCCCTACGAGCAGTACTTC
clone_size: -; d_call: TRBD2; j_call: TRBJ2-7; v_call: TRBV10-3; cdr3_aa: CAISGDSGLNSYEQYF; cdr3_nt: TGTGCCATCAGTGGGGATAGCGGGCTTAATTCCTACGAGCAGTACTTC
clone_size: -; d_call: TRBD2; j_call: TRBJ2-1; v_call: TRBV7-9; cdr3_aa: CASSPGTSGRAPDNEQFF; cdr3_nt: TGTGCCAGCAGCCCCGGGACTAGCGGGAGGGCTCCCGACAATGAGCAGTTCTTC
clone_size: -; d_call: TRBD1; j_call: TRBJ1-1; v_call: TRBV7-2; cdr3_aa: CASSLGQGNTEAFF; cdr3_nt: TGTGCCAGCAGCTTAGGACAGGGGAACACTGAAGCTTTCTTT
clone_size: once; d_call: -; j_call: TRBJ2-7; v_call: TRBV28; cdr3_aa: CASRKQFTSRYEQYF; cdr3_nt: TGTGCCAGCAGGAAACAGTTTACCTCGCGCTACGAGCAGTACTTC
clone_size: -; d_call: TRBD2; j_call: TRBJ2-1; v_call: TRBV6-1; cdr3_aa: CASSEVGGGRLGEQFF; cdr3_nt: TGTGCCAGCAGTGAAGTTGGCGGGGGGCGCTTGGGTGAGCAGTTCTTC
clone_size: -; d_call: TRBD2; j_call: TRBJ2-1; v_call: TRBV7-9; cdr3_aa: CASSVAGTYNEQFF; cdr3_nt: TGTGCCAGCAGCGTAGCGGGAACGTACAATGAGCAGTTCTTC
clone_size: few; d_call: -; j_call: TRBJ2-7; v_call: TRBV2; cdr3_aa: CASSDLGRGYEQYF; cdr3_nt: TGTGCCAGCAGTGATTTGGGCAGGGGCTACGAGCAGTACTTC
clone_size: few; d_call: -; j_call: TRBJ1-1; v_call: TRBV30; cdr3_aa: CAWRGMGYGNTEAFF; cdr3_nt: TGTGCCTGGAGAGGGATGGGGTATGGCAACACTGAAGCTTTCTTT
clone_size: -; d_call: -; j_call: TRBJ1-2; v_call: TRBV30; cdr3_aa: CAWRVPNYGYTF; cdr3_nt: TGTGCCTGGAGGGTCCCTAACTATGGCTACACCTTC
clone_size: -; d_call: -; j_call: TRBJ1-1; v_call: TRBV7-8; cdr3_aa: CASSSRGVGNTEAFF; cdr3_nt: TGTGCCAGCAGCTCCCGAGGGGTTGGGAACACTGAAGCTTTCTTT
clone_size: -; d_call: -; j_call: TRBJ1-2; v_call: TRBV11-2; cdr3_aa: CASSPQEDHGYTF; cdr3_nt: TGTGCCAGCAGCCCGCAGGAGGACCATGGCTACACCTTC
clone_size: -; d_call: -; j_call: TRBJ1-2; v_call: TRBV5-1; cdr3_aa: CASSLDGGVGHTF; cdr3_nt: TGCGCCAGCAGCTTGGATGGAGGAGTGGGGCACACCTTC
clone_size: once; d_call: -; j_call: TRBJ1-4; v_call: TRBV5-5; cdr3_aa: CASSLESLWTANEKLFF; cdr3_nt: TGTGCCAGCAGCTTGGAGAGCCTGTGGACGGCTAATGAAAAACTGTTTTTT
clone_size: -; d_call: TRBD1; j_call: TRBJ1-1; v_call: TRBV7-2; cdr3_aa: CASSLRQGSWVEAFF; cdr3_nt: TGTGCCAGCAGCTTGAGACAGGGTTCGTGGGTCGAAGCTTTCTTT
clone_size: few; d_call: -; j_call: TRBJ2-5; v_call: TRBV2; cdr3_aa: CASGETQYF; cdr3_nt: TGTGCCAGCGGGGAGACCCAGTACTTC
clone_size: once; d_call: TRBD1; j_call: TRBJ1-6; v_call: TRBV19; cdr3_aa: CASSISGQEWISYNSPLHF; cdr3_nt: TGTGCCAGTAGTATTTCGGGACAGGAGTGGATCTCCTATAATTCACCCCTCCACTTT
clone_size: -; d_call: TRBD2; j_call: TRBJ2-1; v_call: TRBV19; cdr3_aa: CASSMGLATNEQFF; cdr3_nt: TGTGCCAGTAGTATGGGACTAGCGACGAATGAGCAGTTCTTC
clone_size: few; d_call: -; j_call: TRBJ1-2; v_call: TRBV28; cdr3_aa: CASSLAGGPSYGYTF; cdr3_nt: TGTGCCAGCAGTTTGGCCGGGGGCCCCTCCTATGGCTACACCTTC
clone_size: -; d_call: -; j_call: TRBJ2-1; v_call: TRBV7-3; cdr3_aa: CASSLKGVEKDYNEQFF; cdr3_nt: TGTGCCAGCAGCTTAAAGGGAGTTGAAAAAGACTACAATGAGCAGTTCTTC
clone_size: -; d_call: TRBD2; j_call: TRBJ2-7; v_call: TRBV5-4; cdr3_aa: CASSLAGLAGVAHEQYF; cdr3_nt: TGTGCCAGCAGCTTGGCGGGACTAGCGGGAGTAGCCCACGAGCAGTACTTC
clone_size: -; d_call: -; j_call: TRBJ1-2; v_call: TRBV4-2; cdr3_aa: CASSQERAGFYGYTF; cdr3_nt: TGTGCCAGCAGCCAAGAAAGGGCAGGTTTCTATGGCTACACCTTC
clone_size: -; d_call: -; j_call: TRBJ1-5; v_call: TRBV7-2; cdr3_aa: CASSLGRGDQPQHF; cdr3_nt: TGTGCCAGCAGCTTAGGGAGGGGGGATCAGCCCCAGCATTTT
clone_size: -; d_call: -; j_call: TRBJ2-2; v_call: TRBV19; cdr3_aa: CASTSLALGTGELFF; cdr3_nt: TGTGCCAGTACTTCTCTAGCGTTAGGGACCGGGGAGCTGTTTTTT
clone_size: -; d_call: -; j_call: TRBJ1-1; v_call: TRBV28; cdr3_aa: CASRSRWYQEELGQNTEAFF; cdr3_nt: TGTGCCAGCAGGTCCCGTTGGTATCAGGAAGAACTTGGACAGAACACTGAAGCTTTCTTT
clone_size: few; d_call: TRBD2; j_call: TRBJ2-2; v_call: TRBV27; cdr3_aa: CASKTSGGTGELFF; cdr3_nt: TGTGCCAGCAAGACTAGCGGGGGGACCGGGGAGCTGTTTTTT
clone_size: -; d_call: -; j_call: TRBJ2-7; v_call: TRBV11-1; cdr3_aa: CASTIQGTYEQYF; cdr3_nt: TGTGCCAGCACCATCCAGGGGACCTACGAGCAGTACTTC
clone_size: -; d_call: TRBD1; j_call: TRBJ2-2; v_call: TRBV2; cdr3_aa: CASSMGQTFANTGELFF; cdr3_nt: TGTGCCAGCAGTATGGGACAGACATTCGCGAACACCGGGGAGCTGTTTTTT
clone_size: -; d_call: -; j_call: TRBJ1-3; v_call: TRBV30; cdr3_aa: CAWSAGRNTIYF; cdr3_nt: TGTGCCTGGAGTGCAGGGCGTAACACCATATATTTT
clone_size: -; d_call: TRBD1; j_call: TRBJ1-6; v_call: TRBV27; cdr3_aa: CASRVGTANSPLHF; cdr3_nt: TGTGCCAGCAGAGTAGGGACAGCTAATTCACCCCTCCACTTT
clone_size: -; d_call: -; j_call: TRBJ1-4; v_call: TRBV5-6; cdr3_aa: CASSNLVLGRPTNEKLFF; cdr3_nt: TGTGCCAGCAGCAACTTGGTACTGGGGCGCCCCACTAATGAAAAACTGTTTTTT
clone_size: -; d_call: TRBD1; j_call: TRBJ2-6; v_call: TRBV7-6; cdr3_aa: CASSLSGQGGPKSSGANVLTF; cdr3_nt: TGTGCCAGCAGCTTGTCGGGACAGGGAGGTCCAAAATCTTCTGGGGCCAACGTCCTGACTTTC
clone_size: -; d_call: -; j_call: TRBJ1-6; v_call: TRBV21-1; cdr3_aa: CASSSRLFSTGTNSPLHF; cdr3_nt: TGTGCCAGCAGCTCCCGCTTATTTTCGACAGGGACTAATTCACCCCTCCACTTT
clone_size: -; d_call: -; j_call: TRBJ2-7; v_call: TRBV9; cdr3_aa: CASSVAAGASYEQYF; cdr3_nt: TGTGCCAGCAGCGTAGCTGCAGGGGCAAGCTACGAGCAGTACTTC
clone_size: -; d_call: -; j_call: TRBJ2-1; v_call: TRBV5-4; cdr3_aa: CASSTQGREQFF; cdr3_nt: TGTGCCAGCAGCACCCAGGGTCGGGAGCAGTTCTTC
clone_size: -; d_call: -; j_call: TRBJ2-7; v_call: TRBV5-1; cdr3_aa: CASSLEGGLDEQYF; cdr3_nt: TGCGCCAGCAGCTTGGAAGGGGGGCTTGACGAGCAGTACTTC
clone_size: -; d_call: -; j_call: TRBJ1-4; v_call: TRBV28; cdr3_aa: CASRRYPEKLFF; cdr3_nt: TGTGCCAGCAGACGGTATCCCGAAAAACTGTTTTTT
clone_size: -; d_call: TRBD2; j_call: TRBJ2-3; v_call: TRBV7-9; cdr3_aa: CASSFLAGVADTQYF; cdr3_nt: TGTGCCAGCAGCTTTCTAGCGGGAGTGGCAGATACGCAGTATTTT
clone_size: -; d_call: -; j_call: TRBJ2-7; v_call: TRBV6-1; cdr3_aa: CASSEGWGETYEQYF; cdr3_nt: TGTGCCAGCAGTGAGGGGTGGGGGGAAACCTACGAGCAGTACTTC
clone_size: -; d_call: TRBD1; j_call: TRBJ2-7; v_call: TRBV4-2; cdr3_aa: CASSQDLRQGADEQYF; cdr3_nt: TGTGCCAGCAGCCAAGACTTGAGACAGGGGGCGGACGAGCAGTACTTC
clone_size: -; d_call: -; j_call: TRBJ1-2; v_call: TRBV6-5; cdr3_aa: CASSSGYGYTF; cdr3_nt: TGTGCCAGCAGTTCAGGGTATGGCTACACCTTC
clone_size: -; d_call: -; j_call: TRBJ1-2; v_call: TRBV6-5; cdr3_aa: CASRGTGGYTF; cdr3_nt: TGTGCCAGCAGGGGTACAGGGGGCTACACCTTC
clone_size: -; d_call: -; j_call: TRBJ2-1; v_call: TRBV18; cdr3_aa: CASSPTSTNEQFF; cdr3_nt: TGTGCCAGCTCACCAACTAGCACCAATGAGCAGTTCTTC
clone_size: once; d_call: -; j_call: TRBJ1-2; v_call: TRBV4-3; cdr3_aa: CASSQGRGPNYGYTF; cdr3_nt: TGCGCCAGCAGCCAAGGAAGGGGACCTAACTATGGCTACACCTTC
clone_size: few; d_call: TRBD1; j_call: TRBJ1-6; v_call: TRBV10-3; cdr3_aa: CAISLQGAGNSPLHF; cdr3_nt: TGTGCCATCAGTTTACAGGGGGCAGGTAATTCACCCCTCCACTTT
clone_size: -; d_call: -; j_call: TRBJ2-7; v_call: TRBV5-1; cdr3_aa: CASSLAASYEQYF; cdr3_nt: TGCGCCAGCAGCTTGGCTGCATCCTACGAGCAGTACTTC
clone_size: once; d_call: TRBD1; j_call: TRBJ1-4; v_call: TRBV7-9; cdr3_aa: CASSLAAGGGEKLFF; cdr3_nt: TGTGCCAGCAGCTTAGCGGCAGGGGGCGGCGAAAAACTGTTTTTT
clone_size: -; d_call: TRBD2; j_call: TRBJ2-1; v_call: TRBV5-1; cdr3_aa: CASSLGPGGPYNEQFF; cdr3_nt: TGCGCCAGCAGCTTGGGTCCGGGAGGGCCCTACAATGAGCAGTTCTTC